Below, 6 T cell receptor beta chains from the same sample are listed, as sequenced in a study of CD8+CD57+ T cells in acquired aplastic anemia. An expansion of CD8+CD57+ cells by flow cytometry had been shown in patients chosen for sequencing. TCR beta VDJ and CDR3 were profiled, and genomic DNA was the template. Using its own MiXCR run on the reads, TCRdb lists one record per CDR3 protein. Here the sample spans approximately 190,000 distinct CDR3 sequences, 40% to 50% being singletons. The material sequenced was sorted CD4+, CD8+, or CD8+CD57+ T cells (not recorded which) from PBMCs. These receptors originate from a human donor with aplastic anemia.

The chain employs TRBV12-3 or TRBV12-4 and TRBJ1-1, with D possibly being TRBD1 (6 bases). This CDR3 comprises 12 residues. Trimming took 6 bases from V and 4 from J, leaving 9 bases between them. CDR3 DNA: TGTGCCAGCAGCCGGACAGTCACTGAAGCTTTCTTT. Translating it yields CASSRTVTEAFF.

The chain combines TRBV7-8 with TRBJ1-2; D is unclear. The CDR3 has 16 amino acids. Germline V gene data show CDR1 as SGHVS and CDR2 as FQNEAQ. V lost 1 base and J lost 0, with 12 bases in between. CDR3 loop: CASSLDAGRTNYGYTF. Written as DNA, the CDR3 is TGTGCCAGCAGCTTAGATGCCGGTCGAACTAACTATGGCTACACCTTC.

CDR3 residues: CASSMGRGETQYF. In nucleotides, the CDR3 is TGTGCCAGTAGTATGGGTAGGGGAGAGACCCAGTACTTC. The chain links TRBV19 to TRBJ2-5, with D possibly being TRBD1 (5 bases). The CDR3 is 13 residues long. V was trimmed by 3 bases and J by 4 bases, leaving 9 bases between them. Per the germline V gene, CDR1 is LNHDA and CDR2 is SQIVND (reference sequence).

This clonotype was recorded many times. J is TRBJ1-6 and V is TRBV18; tentatively, D is TRBD1 (5 bases). Germline lookup yields CDR1 KGHSH and CDR2 LQKENI. V was cut by 1 base and J by 14 bases, with 9 bases left in between. The CDR3 totals 12 residues. The chain's CDR3 is CASSPQGKALHF. Here the CDR3 DNA reads TGTGCCAGCTCACCACAGGGGAAGGCCCTCCACTTT. Complete variable domain (other parts from reference TRBV18 and TRBJ1-6): NAGVMQNPRHLVRRRGQEARLRCSPMKGHSHVYWYRQLPEEGLKFMVYLQKENIIDESGMPKERFSAEFPKEGPSILRIQQVVRGDSAAYFCASSPQGKALHFGNGTRLTVT.

This clonotype occurred many times. The rearrangement links TRBV2 to TRBJ2-4; 9 nucleotides line up with TRBD2. The CDR3 has 14 amino acids. With V trimmed by 6 bases and J by 3 bases, 3 bases remained unmatched. CDR1 and CDR2 (germline): SNHLY, FYNNEI. CDR3 sequence: CASSLAGIKNIQYF. CDR3 coding DNA: TGTGCCAGCAGCCTAGCGGGGATCAAAAACATTCAGTACTTC.

This clonotype was picked up many times. This sequence joins TRBV12-3 or TRBV12-4 and TRBJ2-1; 13 bases map to TRBD2. The CDR3 totals 16 residues. The ends lost 3 bases at V and 8 bases at J; junction bases unmatched: 7. Written as DNA, the CDR3 is TGTGCCAGCAGTTTGAGGAGGACTAGCGGGAGCTATGAGCAGTTCTTC. Amino acid sequence: CASSLRRTSGSYEQFF.